This TCR beta chain is from a study of cytotoxic CD8 clonotypes in ibrutinib-treated CLL. The data were produced by immunoSEQ multiplex PCR, yet TCRdb's version contains in-frame clones alone and is incomplete. This sample has 250,000 to 350,000 clones, with around 77% found just once. Trimming cost V 4 bases and J 5 bases; bases outside gene matches: 8. Germline CDR1 and CDR2: MGHRA and YSYEKL. This CDR3 is built from 15 residues. Here the sequenced sample was PBMCs, taken at disease progression, from a patient treated with ibrutinib. This chain links TRBV4-1 with TRBJ1-2, with 9 bases matching TRBD1. The sequence was obtained from a human donor with chronic lymphocytic leukemia. The CDR3: CASSPQGAGSYGYTF. CDR3 sequence (DNA): TGCGCCAGCAGCCCACAGGGGGCTGGAAGTTATGGCTACACCTTC.